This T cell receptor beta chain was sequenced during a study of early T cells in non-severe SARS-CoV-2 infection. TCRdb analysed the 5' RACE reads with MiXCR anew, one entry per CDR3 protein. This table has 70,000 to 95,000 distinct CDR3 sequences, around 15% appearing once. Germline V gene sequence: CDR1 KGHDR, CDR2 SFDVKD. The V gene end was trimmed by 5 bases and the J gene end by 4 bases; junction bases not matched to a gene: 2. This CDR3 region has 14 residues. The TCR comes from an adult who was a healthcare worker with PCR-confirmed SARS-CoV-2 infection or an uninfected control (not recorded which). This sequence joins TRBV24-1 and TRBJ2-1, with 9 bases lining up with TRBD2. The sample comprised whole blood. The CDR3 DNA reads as TGTGCCACCAGTGGGCGGGGGGGATACAATGAGCAGTTCTTC. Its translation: CATSGRGGYNEQFF.